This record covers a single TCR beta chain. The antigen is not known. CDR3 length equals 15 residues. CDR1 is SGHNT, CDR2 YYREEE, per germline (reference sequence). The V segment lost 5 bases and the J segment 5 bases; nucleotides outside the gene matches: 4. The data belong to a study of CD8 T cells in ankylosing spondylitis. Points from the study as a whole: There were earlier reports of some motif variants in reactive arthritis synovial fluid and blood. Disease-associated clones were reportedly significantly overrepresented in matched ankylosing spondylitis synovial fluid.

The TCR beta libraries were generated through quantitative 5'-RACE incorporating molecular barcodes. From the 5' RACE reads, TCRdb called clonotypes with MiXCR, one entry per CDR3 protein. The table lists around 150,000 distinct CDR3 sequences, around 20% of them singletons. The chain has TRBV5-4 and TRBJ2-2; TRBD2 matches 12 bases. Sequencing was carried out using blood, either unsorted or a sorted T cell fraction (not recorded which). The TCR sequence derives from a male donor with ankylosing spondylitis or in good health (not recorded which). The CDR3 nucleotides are TGTGCCAGCAGATTAGGGACTAGCGGGACCGGGGAGCTGTTTTTT. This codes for CASRLGTSGTGELFF.